This TCR beta chain was sequenced during a study of identical twins. TCRdb used MiXCR to reprocess the 5' RACE reads, holding one entry per CDR3 protein. The table has under 900,000 distinct CDR3 sequences, 15% to 20% seen once; the top ten hold around 14%. Only healthy Caucasians were included as donors. Study-level findings and limits: For zero-insertion analyses, partial confounding could come from invariant MAIT and iNKT cells.

This clonotype was recorded a few times. Its matching antigen is unknown. CDR1 and CDR2 from the germline V gene are SNHLY and FYNNEI. The CDR3 contains 15 residues. Trimming took 6 bases from V and 4 from J, leaving 17 bases between them. The same sample was also studied in work on T cells expressing NK-cell markers. That work adds: Cells sorted as CD3+CD56+NKG2C+, CD3+CD56+NKG2C- and CD3+CD56-NKG2C+ T cells supplied the TCR beta repertoires.

The chain joins TRBV2 to TRBJ2-3, with D tentatively TRBD1 (6 bases). This clonotype was sampled from a woman under 30 in good health. Sequencing used PBMCs. In nucleotides, the CDR3 is TGTGCCAGCAGATATAGCGCCACAGGGCCAGATACGCAGTATTTT. Translated, it gives CASRYSATGPDTQYF.